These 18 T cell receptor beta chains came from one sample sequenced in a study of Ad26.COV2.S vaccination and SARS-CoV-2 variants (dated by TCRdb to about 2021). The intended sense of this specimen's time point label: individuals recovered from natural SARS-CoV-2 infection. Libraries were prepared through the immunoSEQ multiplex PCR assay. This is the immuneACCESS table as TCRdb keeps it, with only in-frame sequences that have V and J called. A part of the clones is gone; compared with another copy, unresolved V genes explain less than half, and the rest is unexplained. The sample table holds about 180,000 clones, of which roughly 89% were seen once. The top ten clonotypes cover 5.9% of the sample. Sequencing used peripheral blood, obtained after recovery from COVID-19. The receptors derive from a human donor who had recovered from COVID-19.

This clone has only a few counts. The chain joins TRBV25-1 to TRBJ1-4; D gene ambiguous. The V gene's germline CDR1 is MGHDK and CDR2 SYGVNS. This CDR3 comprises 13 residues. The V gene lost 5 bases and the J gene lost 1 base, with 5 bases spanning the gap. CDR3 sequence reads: CASSPETNEKLFF. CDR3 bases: TGTGCCAGCAGTCCAGAAACTAATGAAAAACTGTTTTTT.

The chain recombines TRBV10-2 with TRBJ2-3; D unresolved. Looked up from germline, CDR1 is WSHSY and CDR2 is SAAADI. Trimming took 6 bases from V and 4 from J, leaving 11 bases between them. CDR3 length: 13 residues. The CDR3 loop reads CASRPPGADTQYF. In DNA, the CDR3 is TGCGCCAGCAGGCCCCCAGGAGCAGATACGCAGTATTTT.

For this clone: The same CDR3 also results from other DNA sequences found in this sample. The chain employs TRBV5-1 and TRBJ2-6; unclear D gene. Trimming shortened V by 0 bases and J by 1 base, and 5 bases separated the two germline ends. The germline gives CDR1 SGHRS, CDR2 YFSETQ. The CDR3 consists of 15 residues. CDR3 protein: CASSLAGSGANVLTF. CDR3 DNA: TGCGCCAGCAGCTTGGCCGGATCTGGGGCCAACGTCCTGACTTTC.

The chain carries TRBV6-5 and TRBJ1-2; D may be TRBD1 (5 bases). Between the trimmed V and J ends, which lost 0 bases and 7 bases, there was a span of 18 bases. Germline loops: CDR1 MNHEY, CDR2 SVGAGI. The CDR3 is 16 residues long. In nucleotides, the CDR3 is TGTGCCAGCAGTTACTCGATTGGCGGCAGGGCAAGTGGCTACACCTTC. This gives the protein CASSYSIGGRASGYTF.

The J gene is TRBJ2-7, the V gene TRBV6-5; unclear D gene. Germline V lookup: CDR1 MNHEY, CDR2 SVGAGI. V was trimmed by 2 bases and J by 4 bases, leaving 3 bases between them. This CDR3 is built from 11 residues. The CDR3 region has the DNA TGTGCCAGCAGTTACCGTTACGAGCAGTACTTC. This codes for CASSYRYEQYF.

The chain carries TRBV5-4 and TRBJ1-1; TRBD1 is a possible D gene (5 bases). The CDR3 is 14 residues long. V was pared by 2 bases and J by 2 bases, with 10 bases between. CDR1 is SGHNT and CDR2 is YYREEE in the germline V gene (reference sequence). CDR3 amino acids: CASSLGVYNTEAFF. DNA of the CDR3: TGTGCCAGCAGCTTAGGGGTCTATAACACTGAAGCTTTCTTT.

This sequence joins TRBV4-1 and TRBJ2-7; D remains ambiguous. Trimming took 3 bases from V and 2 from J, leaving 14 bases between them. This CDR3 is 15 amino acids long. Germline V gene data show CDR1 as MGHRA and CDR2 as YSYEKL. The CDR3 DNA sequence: TGCGCCAGCAGCCAGTATACTTACCCACCCTACGAGCAGTACTTC. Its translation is CASSQYTYPPYEQYF.

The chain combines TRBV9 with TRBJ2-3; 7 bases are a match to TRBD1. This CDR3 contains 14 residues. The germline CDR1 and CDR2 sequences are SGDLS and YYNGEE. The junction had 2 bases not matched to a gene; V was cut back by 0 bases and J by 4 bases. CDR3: CASSVEGGADTQYF. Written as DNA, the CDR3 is TGTGCCAGCAGCGTAGAAGGGGGCGCAGATACGCAGTATTTT.

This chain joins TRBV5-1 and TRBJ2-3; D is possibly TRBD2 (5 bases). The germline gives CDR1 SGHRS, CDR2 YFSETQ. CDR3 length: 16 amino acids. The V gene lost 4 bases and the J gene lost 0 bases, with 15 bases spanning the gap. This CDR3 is CASSLDGVASTDTQYF. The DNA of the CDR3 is TGCGCCAGCAGCCTTGACGGGGTAGCTAGCACAGATACGCAGTATTTT.

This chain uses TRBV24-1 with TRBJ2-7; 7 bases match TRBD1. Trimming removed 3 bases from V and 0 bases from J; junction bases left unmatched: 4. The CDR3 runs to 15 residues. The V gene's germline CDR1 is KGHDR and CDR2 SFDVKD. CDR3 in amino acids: CATSDRQGDSYEQYF. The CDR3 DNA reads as TGTGCCACCAGTGATCGACAGGGAGACTCCTACGAGCAGTACTTC.

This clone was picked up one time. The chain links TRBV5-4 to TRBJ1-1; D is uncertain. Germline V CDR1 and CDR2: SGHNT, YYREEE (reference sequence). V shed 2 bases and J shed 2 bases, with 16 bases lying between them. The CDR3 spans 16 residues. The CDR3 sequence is CASSLGGSLSNTEAFF. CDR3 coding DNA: TGTGCCAGCAGCTTAGGAGGTAGCCTGTCAAACACTGAAGCTTTCTTT.

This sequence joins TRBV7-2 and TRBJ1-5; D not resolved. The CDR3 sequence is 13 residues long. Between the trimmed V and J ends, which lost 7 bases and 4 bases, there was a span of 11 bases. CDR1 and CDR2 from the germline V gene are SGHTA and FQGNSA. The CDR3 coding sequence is TGTGCCAGCACCCTAGCCTTTAATCAGCCCCAGCATTTT. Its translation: CASTLAFNQPQHF.

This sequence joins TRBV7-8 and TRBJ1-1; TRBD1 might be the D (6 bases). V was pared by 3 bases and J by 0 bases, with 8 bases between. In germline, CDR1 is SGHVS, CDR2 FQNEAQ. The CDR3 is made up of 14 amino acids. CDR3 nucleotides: TGTGCCAGCAGCTTCAGGGGAATGAACACTGAAGCTTTCTTT. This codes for CASSFRGMNTEAFF.

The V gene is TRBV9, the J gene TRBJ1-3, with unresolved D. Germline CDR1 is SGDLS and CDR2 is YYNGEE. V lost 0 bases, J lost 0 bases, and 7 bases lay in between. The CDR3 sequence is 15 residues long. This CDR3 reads CASSVDGSSGNTIYF. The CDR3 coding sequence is TGTGCCAGCAGCGTAGATGGAAGCTCTGGAAACACCATATATTTT.

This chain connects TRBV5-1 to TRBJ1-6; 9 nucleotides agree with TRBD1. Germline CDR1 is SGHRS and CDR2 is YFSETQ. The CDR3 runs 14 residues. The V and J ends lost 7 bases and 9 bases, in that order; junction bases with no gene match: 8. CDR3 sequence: CASEPGQGRSPLHF. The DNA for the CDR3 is TGCGCCAGCGAACCGGGACAGGGCCGTTCACCCCTCCACTTT.

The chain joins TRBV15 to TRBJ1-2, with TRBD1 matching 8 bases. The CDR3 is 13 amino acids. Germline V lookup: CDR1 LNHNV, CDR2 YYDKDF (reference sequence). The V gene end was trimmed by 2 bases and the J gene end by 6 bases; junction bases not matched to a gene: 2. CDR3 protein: CATSRNRGNGYTF. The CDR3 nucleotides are TGTGCCACCAGCAGAAACAGGGGGAATGGCTACACCTTC.

Here the CDR3 reads CASSDGDRVSVAQPQHF. In DNA form, the CDR3 reads TGTGCCAGCAGTGACGGGGACAGGGTATCCGTGGCTCAGCCCCAGCATTTT. The rearrangement joins TRBV6-2 or TRBV6-3 to TRBJ1-5; 9 bases match TRBD1. Germline V CDR1 and CDR2: MNHEY, SVGEGT. This CDR3 has 17 amino acids. Unmatched junction bases numbered 14, after V lost 5 bases and J lost 6 bases.

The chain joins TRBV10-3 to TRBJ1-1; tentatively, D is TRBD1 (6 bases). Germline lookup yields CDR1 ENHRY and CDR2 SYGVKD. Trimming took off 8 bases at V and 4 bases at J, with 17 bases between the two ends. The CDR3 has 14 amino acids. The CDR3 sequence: CAISGGRLSTEAFF. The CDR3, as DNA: TGTGCCATCTCTGGGGGGCGTTTGAGCACTGAAGCTTTCTTT.